The present entry profiles one T cell receptor (beta chain) with its context. The antigen is undetermined. A universal primer site was created by template switching, with the cDNA bearing unique molecular identifiers. TCRdb re-called the 5' RACE reads through MiXCR, storing one row per CDR3 protein. The data hold about 890,000 distinct CDR3 sequences, with 9% to 15% observed a single time. This record comes from a study of identical twins. Healthy Caucasians supplied all donations. This CDR3 spans 14 amino acids. Germline CDR1 is SEHNR and CDR2 is FQNEAQ (reference sequence). V was pared by 8 bases and J by 2 bases, with 8 bases of the junction left unmatched. Whole-study findings and limits: The more abundant beta clonotypes in cord blood had fewer insertions, and memory repertoires did not show this.

This sample was also put to use in a study of yellow fever vaccine responses in identical twins.

The sample comprised PBMCs. The chain combines TRBV7-9 with TRBJ2-5; 7 nucleotides match TRBD1. The clonotype comes from a woman between 18 and 29 years old in good health. The DNA for the CDR3 is TGTGCCAGCCAAACAGGGGCCGGGCAAGAGACCCAGTACTTC. It translates to CASQTGAGQETQYF. The variable domain in full, with the rest retrieved from reference TRBV7-9 and TRBJ2-5, is DTGVSQNPRHKITKRGQNVTFRCDPISEHNRLYWYRQTLGQGPEFLTYFQNEAQLEKSRLLSDRFSAERPKGSFSTLEIQRTEQGDSAMYLCASQTGAGQETQYFGPGTRLLVL.